The present T cell receptor beta chain was sequenced within a study of blood T cells in healthy people across ages. Combining a sample-barcoded 5' primer with a J-beta primer mix, a second PCR ran for roughly 7 to 11 cycles. In TCRdb, the 5' RACE reads were re-called with MiXCR into one record per CDR3 protein. The sample carries hundreds of thousands of distinct CDR3 sequences, around three fifths recorded once. Regarding the study as a whole: The long-lived group displayed more naive CD4+ cells, plus higher diversity, than the aged donors did.

As for this clonotype: Its antigen is currently unknown.

The trim removed 5 bases at V and 6 bases at J, leaving 8 bases unmatched. The germline V gene encodes CDR1 DFQATT and CDR2 SNEGSKA (reference sequence). The CDR3 loop spans 13 amino acids. The V gene is TRBV20-1, the J gene TRBJ2-7; 9 nucleotides align to TRBD1. The sample comprised blood. This receptor was taken from a man aged 40-50 years in good health. As DNA, the CDR3 is TGCAGTGCTCCCCGGACAGGGGTCCGCGAGCAGTACTTC. Protein sequence: CSAPRTGVREQYF.